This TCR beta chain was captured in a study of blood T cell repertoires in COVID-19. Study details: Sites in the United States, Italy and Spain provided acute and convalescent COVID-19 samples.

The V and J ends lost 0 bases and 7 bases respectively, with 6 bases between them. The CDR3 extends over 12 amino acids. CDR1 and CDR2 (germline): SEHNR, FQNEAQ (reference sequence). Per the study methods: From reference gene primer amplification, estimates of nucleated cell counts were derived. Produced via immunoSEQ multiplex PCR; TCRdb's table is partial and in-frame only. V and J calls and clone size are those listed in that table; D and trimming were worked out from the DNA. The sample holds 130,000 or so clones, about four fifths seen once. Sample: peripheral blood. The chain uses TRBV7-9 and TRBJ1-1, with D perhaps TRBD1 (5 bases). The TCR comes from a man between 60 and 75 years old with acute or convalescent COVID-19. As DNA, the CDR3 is TGTGCCAGCAGCTTAGCCCAGGGTGAAGCTTTCTTT. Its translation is CASSLAQGEAFF.